These 30 T cell receptor beta chains came from one sample sequenced in a study of blood T cells in healthy people across ages. Next came a second PCR, run for roughly 6 to 11 cycles, which used a sample-barcoded 5' primer along with a J-beta primer mix. TCRdb re-derived calls from the 5' RACE reads in MiXCR, one entry per CDR3 protein. The sample gives 890,000 or so distinct CDR3 sequences, under 80% of which show up once; around a quarter is in the top ten. Sequencing was carried out using blood. The receptors come from a man aged 25-45 years in good health.

The rearrangement uses TRBV6-2 or TRBV6-3 and TRBJ2-7, with 7 bases identical to TRBD1. This CDR3 is built from 12 residues. Per germline, CDR1 MNHEY and CDR2 SVGEGT. V shed 7 bases and J 3 bases; nucleotides not matched to a gene: 3. The CDR3: CASTRGFYEQYF. As DNA, the CDR3 is TGTGCCAGCACCAGGGGGTTCTACGAGCAGTACTTC.

The chain recombines TRBV7-9 with TRBJ2-5; TRBD1 matches at 12 bases. Germline V gene data show CDR1 as SEHNR and CDR2 as FQNEAQ (reference sequence). The CDR3 extends over 15 amino acids. Losses at the gene ends were 3 bases for V and 5 bases for J; bases not matched to a gene: 4. The CDR3 DNA reads TGTGCCAGCAGCTTCGTGGGACAGGGGGCTGAGACCCAGTACTTC. Protein product: CASSFVGQGAETQYF.

The V gene is TRBV7-2, the J gene TRBJ1-2, with D unresolved. The CDR3 extends over 14 amino acids. Germline V gene lookup returns CDR1 SGHTA and CDR2 FQGNSA. Trimming shortened V by 2 bases and J by 8 bases, and 15 bases separated the two germline ends. Written as DNA, the CDR3 is TGTGCCAGCAGCTTAAAAGGACGGGAGCGGGGCTACACCTTC. Translated: CASSLKGRERGYTF.

The V call is TRBV5-1, the J call TRBJ2-1; the D gene is possibly TRBD2 (5 bases). Trimming took off 5 bases at V and 7 bases at J, with 16 bases between the two ends. Per germline, CDR1 SGHRS and CDR2 YFSETQ. This CDR3 has 14 residues. In DNA, the CDR3 is TGCGCCAGCAGACCGTCCGGGCCGGGGAATGAGCAGTTCTTC. Amino acids: CASRPSGPGNEQFF.

The genes are TRBV25-1 and TRBJ1-2; D is possibly TRBD1 (5 bases). Trimming left V 1 base short and J 4 bases short, with 10 bases between. The germline CDR1 and CDR2 sequences are MGHDK and SYGVNS. The CDR3 spans 14 residues. The CDR3 DNA is TGTGCCAGCAGTGAATGGGGCAGCCTCTATGGCTACACCTTC. Its protein product is CASSEWGSLYGYTF.

V and J are TRBV10-3 and TRBJ1-2; D may be TRBD1 (5 bases). The germline gives CDR1 ENHRY, CDR2 SYGVKD. The CDR3 runs 14 residues. Trimming left V 0 bases short and J 3 bases short, with 8 bases between. The CDR3 reads CAISESTAYYGYTF. CDR3 in DNA: TGTGCCATCAGTGAGTCGACAGCCTACTATGGCTACACCTTC.

The rearrangement links TRBV30 to TRBJ2-7; 11 bases match TRBD2. The CDR3 totals 14 residues. The germline gives CDR1 GTSNPN, CDR2 SVGIG (reference sequence). V was pared by 3 bases and J by 3 bases, with 4 bases of the junction left unmatched. This CDR3 is CAWRHTSGGYEQYF. In nucleotides, the CDR3 is TGTGCCTGGAGGCACACTAGCGGGGGCTACGAGCAGTACTTC.

The gene calls are TRBV6-1 and TRBJ2-5, with no clear D. The CDR3 spans 10 residues. CDR1 and CDR2 from the germline V gene are MNHNS and SASEGT. Trimming removed 8 bases from V and 5 bases from J, with 6 bases in between. The CDR3 sequence: CASAEETQYF. Here the CDR3 DNA reads TGTGCCAGCGCTGAGGAGACCCAGTACTTC.

V and J are TRBV7-6 and TRBJ2-5, with 10 bases matching TRBD1. There are 15 residues in the CDR3. The V and J ends lost 6 bases and 0 bases, in that order; junction bases with no gene match: 4. Per germline, CDR1 SGHVS and CDR2 FNYEAQ. CDR3 DNA sequence: TGTGCCAGCAGTAGGGGACAGGGGTACCAAGAGACCCAGTACTTC. This codes for CASSRGQGYQETQYF.

The chain carries TRBV6-4 and TRBJ2-1; 7 nucleotides match TRBD1. Germline CDR1 reads MRHNA; CDR2 reads SNTAGT. The CDR3 spans 14 residues. The V and J ends lost 4 bases and 8 bases, in that order; junction bases with no gene match: 8. The chain's CDR3 is CASSGQGGQDEQFF. CDR3 DNA sequence: TGTGCCAGCAGTGGGCAGGGTGGACAGGATGAGCAGTTCTTC.

This chain uses TRBV25-1 with TRBJ2-1, with 8 bases fitting TRBD2. Germline-derived CDR1 and CDR2 are MGHDK and SYGVNS. Trimming cost V 3 bases and J 5 bases; bases outside gene matches: 6. The CDR3 has 15 amino acids. This chain's CDR3 is CASSEAAGGNNEQFF. CDR3 sequence (DNA): TGTGCCAGCAGTGAGGCGGCGGGGGGAAACAATGAGCAGTTCTTC.

The table lists this clonotype with a count of one. The chain recombines TRBV7-3 with TRBJ2-1; 8 positions match TRBD2. V dropped 5 bases and J dropped 8; count of bases not matched to a gene: 14. Germline V gene lookup returns CDR1 SGHTA and CDR2 FQGTGA. The CDR3 consists of 16 residues. CDR3: CASSSTGTSPYDEQFF. The CDR3 DNA is TGTGCCAGCAGCAGCACCGGGACTAGTCCATACGATGAGCAGTTCTTC. Combining the CDR3 with reference TRBV7-3 and TRBJ2-1 gives the whole variable domain GAGVSQTPSNKVTEKGKYVELRCDPISGHTALYWYRQSLGQGPEFLIYFQGTGAADDSGLPNDRFFAVRPEGSVSTLKIQRTERGDSAVYLCASSSTGTSPYDEQFFGPGTRLTVL.

The genes are TRBV12-3 or TRBV12-4 and TRBJ1-2; weak D call: TRBD1 (6 bases). This CDR3 comprises 13 residues. V was clipped by 5 bases and J by 8 bases, with 15 bases between them. CDR3 DNA sequence: TGTGCCAGCAGTCCAGTGGGGGGCTGGGGCTACACCTTC. Protein sequence: CASSPVGGWGYTF.

This clonotype came up a few times. Here the CDR3 DNA reads TGTGCCAGCAGCCGCCGGGACAGGGGGCGGTTTGAGCAGTTCTTC. Protein: CASSRRDRGRFEQFF. This chain links TRBV7-9 with TRBJ2-1, with TRBD1 matching over 12 bases. With V trimmed by 5 bases and J by 9 bases, 8 bases remained unmatched. The CDR3 loop spans 15 amino acids. Germline CDR1 and CDR2: SEHNR and FQNEAQ (reference sequence). Using reference TRBV7-9 and TRBJ2-1 for the parts outside the CDR3, the full variable domain is DTGVSQNPRHKITKRGQNVTFRCDPISEHNRLYWYRQTLGQGPEFLTYFQNEAQLEKSRLLSDRFSAERPKGSFSTLEIQRTEQGDSAMYLCASSRRDRGRFEQFFGPGTRLTVL.

A word on this clonotype: A read error is possible here, since a much larger clone lies one base away. This chain connects TRBV5-1 to TRBJ2-1; D may be TRBD2 (6 bases). Germline V gives CDR1 SGHRS, CDR2 YFSETQ. Trimming removed 4 bases from V and 5 bases from J, with 13 bases in between. The CDR3 sequence is 14 residues long. The CDR3 nucleotides read TGCGCCAGCAGCGTGGGGGGTGCCAACAATGAGCAGTTCTTC. Protein: CASSVGGANNEQFF.

This clonotype occurred a few times. The rearrangement joins TRBV20-1 to TRBJ2-7; 8 bases align to TRBD1. Germline V gene lookup returns CDR1 DFQATT and CDR2 SNEGSKA (reference sequence). V lost 5 bases to trimming and J lost 4 bases; unmatched junction nucleotides: 4. CDR3 length: 12 amino acids. The DNA for the CDR3 is TGCAGTGCTGGACAGGGACCATACGAGCAGTACTTC. Translating it yields CSAGQGPYEQYF.

The chain combines TRBV5-5 with TRBJ2-1, with 10 bases aligning to TRBD2. The CDR3 has 17 residues. Germline V gene data show CDR1 as SGHKS and CDR2 as YYEKEE (reference sequence). The V segment lost 0 bases and the J segment 5 bases; nucleotides outside the gene matches: 8. CDR3 amino acids: CASSLEERGGRDNEQFF. The CDR3 DNA sequence: TGTGCCAGCAGCTTGGAGGAGCGGGGGGGCCGGGACAATGAGCAGTTCTTC.

This sequence joins TRBV12-3 or TRBV12-4 and TRBJ2-1, with 11 bases matching TRBD2. Trimming removed 6 bases from V and 0 bases from J; junction bases left unmatched: 13. The CDR3 is 19 amino acids. CDR3 loop: CASSAPGLAVTASYNEQFF. CDR3 DNA sequence: TGTGCCAGCAGCGCTCCGGGACTAGCGGTTACTGCCTCCTACAATGAGCAGTTCTTC.

This clonotype was counted a few times. The chain has TRBV7-2 and TRBJ1-4, with D possibly TRBD1 on 5 matching bases. Germline V gene sequence: CDR1 SGHTA, CDR2 FQGNSA. The length of the CDR3 is 17 residues. The germline V and J ends were trimmed by 5 bases and 0 bases, with 16 bases remaining between them. This CDR3 is CASSPKATGATNEKLFF. CDR3 in DNA: TGTGCCAGCAGCCCTAAAGCGACGGGGGCAACTAATGAAAAACTGTTTTTT.

V and J are TRBV12-3 or TRBV12-4 and TRBJ2-7, with 7 bases that match TRBD2. V trimming: 0 bases; J trimming: 2 bases; junction bases outside the gene matches: 4. The CDR3 extends over 15 amino acids. This CDR3 reads CASSLAAGEAYEQYF. CDR3 nucleotide sequence: TGTGCCAGCAGTTTAGCGGCGGGAGAGGCCTACGAGCAGTACTTC.

CDR3 sequence: CASSRVGGERVSSGNTIYF. CDR3 in DNA: TGCGCCAGCAGCCGAGTGGGTGGGGAAAGAGTCAGCTCTGGAAACACCATATATTTT. V is TRBV5-1 and J is TRBJ1-3, with D unresolved. This CDR3 spans 19 amino acids. V gave up 4 bases and J gave up 0 bases, with 23 bases separating them. CDR1 and CDR2 from the germline V gene are SGHRS and YFSETQ.

The J gene is TRBJ2-1, the V gene TRBV7-2; D remains unclear. V dropped 8 bases and J dropped 7 bases, with 15 bases sitting between them. Germline values: CDR1 SGHTA, CDR2 FQGNSA. This CDR3 comprises 13 residues. CDR3 region: CASALTGLNEQFF. In DNA form, the CDR3 reads TGTGCCAGCGCCCTCACGGGTTTAAATGAGCAGTTCTTC.

This clonotype came up once. The CDR3, as DNA: TGTGCCAGCTCGGAGGGACAGGGGATCAATTCACCCCTCCACTTT. Its translation is CASSEGQGINSPLHF. This sequence joins TRBV18 and TRBJ1-6, with 10 bases fitting TRBD1. V was pared by 6 bases and J by 7 bases, with 6 bases of the junction left unmatched. From germline, CDR1 is KGHSH and CDR2 LQKENI. CDR3 length: 15 residues.

This chain joins TRBV2 and TRBJ1-5; 8 bases align to TRBD1. The CDR3 contains 15 residues. The germline gives CDR1 SNHLY, CDR2 FYNNEI. V lost 7 bases, J lost 3 bases, and 8 bases stayed unmatched. The CDR3 spells CASMDTGGPNQPQHF. The CDR3 DNA sequence: TGTGCCAGCATGGACACAGGGGGACCCAATCAGCCCCAGCATTTT. The variable domain in full, completed from reference TRBV2 and TRBJ1-5, reads EPEVTQTPSHQVTQMGQEVILRCVPISNHLYFYWYRQILGQKVEFLVSFYNNEISEKSEIFDDQFSVERPDGSNFTLKIRSTKLEDSAMYFCASMDTGGPNQPQHFGDGTRLSIL.

This clonotype has more than one count but fewer than ten. This chain joins TRBV9 and TRBJ2-3, with 7 bases identical to TRBD1. This CDR3 has 15 amino acids. Germline loops: CDR1 SGDLS, CDR2 YYNGEE. J lost 0 bases, V lost 4 bases, and 5 bases had no gene match. The CDR3 protein is CASSTTGVSTDTQYF. CDR3 bases: TGTGCCAGCAGCACAACAGGGGTTAGCACAGATACGCAGTATTTT.

A word on this clonotype: In this CDR3 the conserved last residue, phenylalanine or tryptophan, is missing, so a read error is likely. The chain has TRBV12-3 or TRBV12-4 and TRBJ2-7; 12 nucleotides align to TRBD2. The CDR3 has 14 amino acids. The V segment lost 6 bases and the J segment 0 bases; nucleotides outside the gene matches: 0. CDR3 DNA sequence: TGTGCCAGCAGGACTAGCGGGAGCTCCTACGAGCAGTACTCC. This encodes CASRTSGSSYEQYS.

This sequence joins TRBV7-2 and TRBJ2-3; the D is unclear. V was trimmed by 5 bases and J by 2 bases, leaving 14 bases between them. Germline V CDR1 and CDR2: SGHTA, FQGNSA. The CDR3 has 15 residues. The CDR3 reads CASSPVQTYTDTQYF. CDR3 nucleotide sequence: TGTGCCAGCAGCCCCGTCCAGACCTACACAGATACGCAGTATTTT.

This rearrangement joins TRBV12-3 or TRBV12-4 to TRBJ2-5, with D possibly being TRBD1 or TRBD2 (5 bases each). The J call may not be correct, given that the DNA end is closer to TRBJ2-7. The CDR3 contains 15 residues. The CDR3 is CASSEPGAGTYEQYF. CDR3 coding DNA: TGTGCCAGCAGTGAACCCGGGGCAGGGACCTACGAGCAGTACTTC.

This chain connects TRBV6-1 to TRBJ1-2; 7 nucleotides match TRBD1. CDR1 and CDR2 from the germline V gene are MNHNS and SASEGT. The CDR3 is 17 amino acids. The V segment lost 3 bases and the J segment 4 bases; nucleotides outside the gene matches: 14. CDR3 protein: CASSDHFTGTAPYGYTF. As DNA, the CDR3 is TGTGCCAGCAGTGACCACTTCACCGGGACAGCCCCCTATGGCTACACCTTC.

The chain combines TRBV2 with TRBJ2-1; 10 nucleotides match TRBD1. The trim removed 8 bases at V and 8 bases at J, leaving 3 bases unmatched. Germline V lookup: CDR1 SNHLY, CDR2 FYNNEI. This CDR3 comprises 12 residues. The CDR3 DNA is TGTGCCAGCCGGGACAGGGGCGATGAGCAGTTCTTC. Amino acid sequence: CASRDRGDEQFF.